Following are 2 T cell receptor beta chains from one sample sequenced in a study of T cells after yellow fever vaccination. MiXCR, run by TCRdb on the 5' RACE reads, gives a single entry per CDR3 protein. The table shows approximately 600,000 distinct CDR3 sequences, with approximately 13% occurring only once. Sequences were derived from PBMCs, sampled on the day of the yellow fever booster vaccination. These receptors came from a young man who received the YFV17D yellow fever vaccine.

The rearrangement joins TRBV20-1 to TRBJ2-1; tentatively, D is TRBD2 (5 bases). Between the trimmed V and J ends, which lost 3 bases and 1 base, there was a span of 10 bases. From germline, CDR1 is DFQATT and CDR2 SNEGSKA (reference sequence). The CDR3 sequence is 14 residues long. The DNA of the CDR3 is TGCAGTGCTAGTGGTAGAGGGTCCTACAATGAGCAGTTCTTC. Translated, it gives CSASGRGSYNEQFF.

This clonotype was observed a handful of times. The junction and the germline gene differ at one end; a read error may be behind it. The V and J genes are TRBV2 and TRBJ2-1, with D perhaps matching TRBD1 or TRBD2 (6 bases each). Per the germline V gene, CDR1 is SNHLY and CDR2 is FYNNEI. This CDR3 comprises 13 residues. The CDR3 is CASIRGDTDPALF. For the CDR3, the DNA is TGTGCCAGCATTAGGGGGGACACCGACCCCGCCCTCTTC.